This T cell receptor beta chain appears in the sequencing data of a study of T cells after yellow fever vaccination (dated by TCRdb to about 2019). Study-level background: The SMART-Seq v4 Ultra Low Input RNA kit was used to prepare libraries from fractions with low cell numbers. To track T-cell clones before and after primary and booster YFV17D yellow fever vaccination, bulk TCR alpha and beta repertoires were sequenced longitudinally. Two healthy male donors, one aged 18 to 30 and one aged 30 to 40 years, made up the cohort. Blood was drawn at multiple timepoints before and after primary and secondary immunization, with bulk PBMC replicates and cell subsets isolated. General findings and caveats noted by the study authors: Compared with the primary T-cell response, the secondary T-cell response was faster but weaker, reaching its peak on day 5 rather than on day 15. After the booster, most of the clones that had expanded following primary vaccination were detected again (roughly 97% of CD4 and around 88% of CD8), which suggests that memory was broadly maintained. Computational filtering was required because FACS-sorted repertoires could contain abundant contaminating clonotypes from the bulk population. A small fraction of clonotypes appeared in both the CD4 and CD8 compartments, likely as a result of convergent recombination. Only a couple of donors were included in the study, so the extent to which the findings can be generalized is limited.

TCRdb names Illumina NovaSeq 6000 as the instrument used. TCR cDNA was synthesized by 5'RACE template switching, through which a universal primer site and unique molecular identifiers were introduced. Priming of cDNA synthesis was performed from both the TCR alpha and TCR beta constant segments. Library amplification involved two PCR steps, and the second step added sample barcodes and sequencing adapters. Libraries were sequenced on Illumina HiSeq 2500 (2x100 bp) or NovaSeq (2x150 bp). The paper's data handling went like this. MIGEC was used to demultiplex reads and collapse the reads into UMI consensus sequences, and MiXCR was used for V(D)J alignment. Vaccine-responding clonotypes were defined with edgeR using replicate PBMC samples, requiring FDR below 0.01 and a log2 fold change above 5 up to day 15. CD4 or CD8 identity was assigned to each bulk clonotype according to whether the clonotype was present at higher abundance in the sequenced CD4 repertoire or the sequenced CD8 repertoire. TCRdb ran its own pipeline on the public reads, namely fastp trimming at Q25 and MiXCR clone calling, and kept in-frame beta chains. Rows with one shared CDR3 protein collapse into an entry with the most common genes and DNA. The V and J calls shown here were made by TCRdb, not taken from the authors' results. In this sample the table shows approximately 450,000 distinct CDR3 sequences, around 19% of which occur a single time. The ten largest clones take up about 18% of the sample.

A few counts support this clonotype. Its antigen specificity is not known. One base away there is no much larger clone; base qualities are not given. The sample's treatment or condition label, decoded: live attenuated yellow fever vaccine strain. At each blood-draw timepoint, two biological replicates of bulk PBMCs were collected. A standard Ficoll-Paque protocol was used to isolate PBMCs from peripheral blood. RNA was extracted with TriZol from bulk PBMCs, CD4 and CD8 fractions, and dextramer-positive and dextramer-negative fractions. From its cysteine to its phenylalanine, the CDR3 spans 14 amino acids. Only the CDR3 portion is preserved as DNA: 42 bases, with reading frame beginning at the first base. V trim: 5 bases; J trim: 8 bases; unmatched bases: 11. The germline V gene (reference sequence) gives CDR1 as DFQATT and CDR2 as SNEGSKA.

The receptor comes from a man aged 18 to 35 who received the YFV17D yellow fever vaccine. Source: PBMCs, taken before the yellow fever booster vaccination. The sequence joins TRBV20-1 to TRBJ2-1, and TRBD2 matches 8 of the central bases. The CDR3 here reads CSASGGRLVDEQFF. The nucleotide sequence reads TGCAGTGCTTCGGGGGGGCGGCTTGTTGATGAGCAGTTCTTC.